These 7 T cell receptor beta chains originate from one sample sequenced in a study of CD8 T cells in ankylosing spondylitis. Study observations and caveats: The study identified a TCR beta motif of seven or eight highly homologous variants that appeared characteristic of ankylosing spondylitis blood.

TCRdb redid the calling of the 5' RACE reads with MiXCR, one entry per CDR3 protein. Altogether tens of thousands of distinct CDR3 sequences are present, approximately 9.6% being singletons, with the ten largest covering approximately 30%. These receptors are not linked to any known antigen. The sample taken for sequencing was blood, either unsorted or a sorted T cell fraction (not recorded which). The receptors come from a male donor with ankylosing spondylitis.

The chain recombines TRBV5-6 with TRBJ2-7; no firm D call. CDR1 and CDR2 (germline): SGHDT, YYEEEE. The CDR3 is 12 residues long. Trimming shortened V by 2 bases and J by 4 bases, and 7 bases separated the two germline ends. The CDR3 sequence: CASSLRLYEQYF. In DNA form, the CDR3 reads TGTGCCAGCAGCTTACGGTTGTACGAGCAGTACTTC.

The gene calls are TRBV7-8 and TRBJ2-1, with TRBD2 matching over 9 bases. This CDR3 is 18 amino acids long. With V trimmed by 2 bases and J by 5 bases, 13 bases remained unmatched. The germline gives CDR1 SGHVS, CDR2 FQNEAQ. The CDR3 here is CASSLPPVIAGVNNEQFF. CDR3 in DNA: TGTGCCAGCAGCTTACCCCCAGTAATAGCGGGAGTAAACAATGAGCAGTTCTTC.

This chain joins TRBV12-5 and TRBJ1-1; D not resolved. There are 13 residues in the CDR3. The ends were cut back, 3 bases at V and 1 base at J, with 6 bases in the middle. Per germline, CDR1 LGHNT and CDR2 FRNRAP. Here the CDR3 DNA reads TGTGCTAGTGGTTTATGGGGGAACACTGAAGCTTTCTTT. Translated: CASGLWGNTEAFF.

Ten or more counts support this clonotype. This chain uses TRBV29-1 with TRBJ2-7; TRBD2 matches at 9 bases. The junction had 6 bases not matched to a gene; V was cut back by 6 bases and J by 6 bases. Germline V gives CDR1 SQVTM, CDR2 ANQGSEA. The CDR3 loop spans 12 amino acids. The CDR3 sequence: CSVVSGRAEQYF. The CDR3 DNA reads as TGCAGCGTCGTTAGCGGGAGAGCCGAGCAGTACTTC.

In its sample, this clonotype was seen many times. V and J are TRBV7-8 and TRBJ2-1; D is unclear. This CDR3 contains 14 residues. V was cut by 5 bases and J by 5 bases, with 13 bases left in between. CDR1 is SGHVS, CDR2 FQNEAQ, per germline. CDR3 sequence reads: CASSADMGNNEQFF. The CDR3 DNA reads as TGTGCCAGCAGCGCCGACATGGGGAACAATGAGCAGTTCTTC.

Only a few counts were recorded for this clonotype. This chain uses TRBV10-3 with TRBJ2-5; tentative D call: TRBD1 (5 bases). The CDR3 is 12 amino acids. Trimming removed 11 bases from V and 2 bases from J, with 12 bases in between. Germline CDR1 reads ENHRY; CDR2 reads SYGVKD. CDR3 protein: CAVAGRQETQYF. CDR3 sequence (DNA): TGTGCCGTCGCAGGGCGTCAAGAGACCCAGTACTTC.

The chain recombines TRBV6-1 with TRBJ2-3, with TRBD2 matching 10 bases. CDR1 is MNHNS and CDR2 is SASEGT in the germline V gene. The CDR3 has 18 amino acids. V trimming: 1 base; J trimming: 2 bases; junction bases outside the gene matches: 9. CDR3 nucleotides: TGTGCCAGCAGTGAAGAGCTTTGGCTAGCGGGAGTCACAGATACGCAGTATTTT. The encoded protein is CASSEELWLAGVTDTQYF.